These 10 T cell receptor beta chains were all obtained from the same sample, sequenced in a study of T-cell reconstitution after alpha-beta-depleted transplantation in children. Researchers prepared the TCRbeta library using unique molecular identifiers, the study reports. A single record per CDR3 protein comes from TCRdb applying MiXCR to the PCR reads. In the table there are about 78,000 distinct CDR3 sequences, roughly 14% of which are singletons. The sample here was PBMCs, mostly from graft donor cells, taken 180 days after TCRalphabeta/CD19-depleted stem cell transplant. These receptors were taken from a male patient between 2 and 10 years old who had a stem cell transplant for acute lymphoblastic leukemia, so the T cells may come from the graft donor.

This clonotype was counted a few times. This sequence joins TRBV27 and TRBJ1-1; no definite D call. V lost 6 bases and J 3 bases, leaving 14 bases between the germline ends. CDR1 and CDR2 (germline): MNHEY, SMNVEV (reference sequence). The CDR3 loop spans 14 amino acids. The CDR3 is CASSPPWRDTEAFF. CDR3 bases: TGTGCCAGCAGCCCCCCCTGGAGGGACACTGAAGCTTTCTTT.

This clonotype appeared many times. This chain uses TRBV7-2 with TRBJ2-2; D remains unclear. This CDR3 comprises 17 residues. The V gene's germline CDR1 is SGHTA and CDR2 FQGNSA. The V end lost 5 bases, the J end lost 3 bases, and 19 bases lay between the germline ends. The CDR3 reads CASSQRLGFKDTGELFF. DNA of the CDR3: TGTGCCAGCAGCCAGCGACTCGGCTTCAAGGACACCGGGGAGCTGTTTTTT.

The CDR3 sequence: CASSKNNREIFHTGELFF. The CDR3 region has the DNA TGTGCCAGTAGCAAGAACAACAGGGAAATATTTCACACCGGGGAGCTGTTTTTT. This chain links TRBV19 with TRBJ2-2; a possible D gene is TRBD1 (6 bases). The V gene lost 6 bases and the J gene lost 3 bases, with 23 bases spanning the gap. Germline V gives CDR1 LNHDA, CDR2 SQIVND (reference sequence). This CDR3 contains 18 residues.

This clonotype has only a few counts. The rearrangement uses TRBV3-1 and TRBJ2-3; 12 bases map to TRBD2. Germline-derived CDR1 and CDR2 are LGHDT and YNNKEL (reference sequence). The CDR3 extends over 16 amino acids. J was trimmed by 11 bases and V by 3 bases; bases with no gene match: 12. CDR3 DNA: TGTGCCAGCAGCCACGGACTAGCGGGACGCCCCAGCAAGCAGTATTTT. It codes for CASSHGLAGRPSKQYF.

CDR3 amino acids: CASTPGVAGELFF. In nucleotides, the CDR3 is TGTGCCAGCACCCCTGGGGTGGCCGGGGAGCTGTTTTTT. The chain recombines TRBV7-3 with TRBJ2-2; D call uncertain. Deletions cut 7 bases from V and 6 bases from J, with 12 bases between. The CDR3 consists of 13 residues. Germline V gene sequence: CDR1 SGHTA, CDR2 FQGTGA.

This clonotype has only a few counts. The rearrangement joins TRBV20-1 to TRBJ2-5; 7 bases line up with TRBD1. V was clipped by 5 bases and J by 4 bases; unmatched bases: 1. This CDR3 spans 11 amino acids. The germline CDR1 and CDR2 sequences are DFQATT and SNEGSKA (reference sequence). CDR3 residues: CSAPGGETQYF. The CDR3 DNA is TGCAGTGCTCCAGGGGGAGAGACCCAGTACTTC.

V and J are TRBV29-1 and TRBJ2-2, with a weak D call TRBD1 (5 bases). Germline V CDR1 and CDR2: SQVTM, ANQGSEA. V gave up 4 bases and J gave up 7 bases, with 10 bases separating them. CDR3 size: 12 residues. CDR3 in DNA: TGCAGCGTTGCCAGGGCTGGCGGGGAGCTGTTTTTT. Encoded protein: CSVARAGGELFF.

CDR3 nucleotide sequence: TGTGCCAGCAGCTTAGAGGTGAGGGTTGGGGAGCAGTACTTC. It specifies CASSLEVRVGEQYF. This chain joins TRBV7-6 and TRBJ2-7, with a weak D call TRBD2 (5 bases). This CDR3 is built from 14 residues. Trimming cost V 1 base and J 7 bases, with 14 bases left between them. In germline, CDR1 is SGHVS, CDR2 FNYEAQ.

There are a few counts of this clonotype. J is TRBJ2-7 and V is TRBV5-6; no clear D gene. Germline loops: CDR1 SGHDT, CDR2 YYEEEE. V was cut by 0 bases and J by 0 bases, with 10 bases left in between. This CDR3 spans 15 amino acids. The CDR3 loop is CASSLVVSISYEQYF. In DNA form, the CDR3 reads TGTGCCAGCAGCTTGGTTGTCAGCATCTCCTACGAGCAGTACTTC.

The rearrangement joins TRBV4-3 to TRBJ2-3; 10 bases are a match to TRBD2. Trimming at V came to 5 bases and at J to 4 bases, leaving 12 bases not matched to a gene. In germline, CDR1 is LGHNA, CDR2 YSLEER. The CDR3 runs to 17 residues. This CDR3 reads CASSSFQLAGRPDTQYF. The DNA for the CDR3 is TGCGCCAGCAGCTCCTTCCAACTAGCGGGAAGGCCAGATACGCAGTATTTT.